The 23 T cell receptor beta chains listed next were all sequenced from one sample in a study of cytomegalovirus exposure and HLA in healthy donors listed by TCRdb under 2017. The library was obtained by the immunoSEQ multiplex PCR assay. The multiplex PCR relied on a mix of 60 forward primers for TCR Vbeta segments and 13 reverse primers for TCR Jbeta segments. This immuneACCESS table, as held by TCRdb, lists in-frame sequences with V and J called but not all clones. Of the missing ones, under half trace to an unresolved V gene in checked studies; the others have no known cause. This sample lists 90,000 to 130,000 clones; approximately 70% were detected once. 8.5% to 9.5% of the sample is taken by the ten largest. Sequencing input: PBMCs. Receptors originate from a young man in good health and CMV-seropositive.

The chain uses TRBV6-6 and TRBJ2-7; no clear D. The CDR3 extends over 13 amino acids. CDR1 and CDR2 (germline): MNHNY, SVGAGI (reference sequence). Trimming took 2 bases from V and 3 from J, leaving 8 bases between them. CDR3 nucleotide sequence: TGTGCCAGCAGTTACGGAGAGTACTACGAGCAGTACGTC. Protein product: CASSYGEYYEQYV.

Remarks on this clone: Other nucleotide sequences from this sample produce the same CDR3. The chain joins TRBV5-1 to TRBJ2-3; D perhaps matches TRBD1 (6 bases). Trimming removed 0 bases from V and 0 bases from J, with 17 bases in between. The CDR3 covers 18 residues. From germline, CDR1 is SGHRS and CDR2 YFSETQ. The CDR3 is CASSLAEDRLASTDTQYF. CDR3 sequence (DNA): TGCGCCAGCAGCTTGGCCGAGGACAGACTGGCTAGCACAGATACGCAGTATTTT.

The gene calls are TRBV19 and TRBJ1-2; 8 bases match TRBD1. Unmatched junction bases numbered 8, after V lost 7 bases and J lost 7 bases. The germline gives CDR1 LNHDA, CDR2 SQIVND (reference sequence). The length of the CDR3 is 13 residues. The CDR3 DNA sequence: TGTGCCAGTAAGGACAGGGATTTACGTGGCTACACCTTC. It yields the protein CASKDRDLRGYTF.

The gene calls are TRBV6-1 and TRBJ1-2, with 7 positions matching TRBD1. The CDR3 runs to 11 residues. Germline CDR1 is MNHNS and CDR2 is SASEGT. Germline trimming cut 6 bases from V and 8 bases from J; bases unmatched to any gene: 3. CDR3 coding DNA: TGTGCCAGCAGAGACAGGGACGGCTACACCTTC. Residues: CASRDRDGYTF.

The V call is TRBV5-4, the J call TRBJ1-1; 8 bases align to TRBD1. Germline values: CDR1 SGHNT, CDR2 YYREEE (reference sequence). The CDR3 has 14 amino acids. V lost 0 bases and J lost 2; bases outside the gene matches: 0. The CDR3 protein is CASSLAGGNTEAFF. DNA of the CDR3: TGTGCCAGCAGCTTGGCAGGGGGCAACACTGAAGCTTTCTTT.

The rearrangement joins TRBV7-2 to TRBJ2-3; TRBD1 might be the D (7 bases). The germline gives CDR1 SGHTA, CDR2 FQGNSA. Trimming pared 4 bases from V and 4 bases from J, leaving 15 bases between. This CDR3 is 15 amino acids long. The CDR3 is CASSSQGGRADTQYF. Written as DNA, the CDR3 is TGTGCCAGCAGCTCTCAGGGGGGTCGGGCAGATACGCAGTATTTT. The whole variable domain, filled in from reference TRBV7-2 and TRBJ2-3, reads GAGVSQSPSNKVTEKGKDVELRCDPISGHTALYWYRQSLGQGLEFLIYFQGNSAPDKSGLPSDRFSAERTGGSVSTLTIQRTQQEDSAVYLCASSSQGGRADTQYFGPGTRLTVL.

The V and J genes are TRBV29-1 and TRBJ1-2, with D tentatively TRBD1 (5 bases). The ends were cut back, 3 bases at V and 0 bases at J, with 8 bases in the middle. This CDR3 contains 13 residues. Germline CDR1 and CDR2: SQVTM and ANQGSEA. This chain's CDR3 is CSVEAGTNYGYTF. For the CDR3, the DNA is TGCAGCGTTGAGGCAGGGACTAACTATGGCTACACCTTC.

The rearrangement links TRBV7-9 to TRBJ1-3; TRBD1 matches at 7 bases. Per the germline V gene, CDR1 is SEHNR and CDR2 is FQNEAQ (reference sequence). The length of the CDR3 is 14 residues. With 5 bases clipped from V and 4 bases from J, the junction kept 5 bases outside the gene matches. CDR3 sequence (DNA): TGTGCCAGCAGCCTCGACAGGGAGGGAAACACCATATATTTT. This encodes CASSLDREGNTIYF.

The J gene is TRBJ2-1, the V gene TRBV7-9, with D perhaps TRBD2 (6 bases). The CDR3 consists of 17 residues. V was clipped by 0 bases and J by 2 bases, with 14 bases between them. Germline CDR1 is SEHNR and CDR2 is FQNEAQ (reference sequence). The CDR3 DNA reads as TGTGCCAGCAGCTTAGCGGGGGGTCCAGAGGCCTACAATGAGCAGTTCTTC. Its protein product is CASSLAGGPEAYNEQFF.

This clone was found a few times. V usage is TRBV21-1 and J usage is TRBJ2-5; the table gives TRBD2 as D, unverified against the DNA. The assigned J gene may be wrong: the sequence end matches TRBJ2-7 better. TRBV21-1 is reported as a pseudogene. The CDR3 sequence is 17 residues long. The chain's CDR3 is CASSKKRGGICPYEQYF. CDR3 DNA: TGTGCCAGCAGCAAAAAGCGGGGGGGCATCTGTCCCTACGAGCAGTACTTC.

The chain joins TRBV7-9 to TRBJ2-2; 7 bases agree with TRBD1. The CDR3 runs to 15 residues. CDR1 SEHNR and CDR2 FQNEAQ come from the germline V gene (reference sequence). V was clipped by 5 bases and J by 5 bases; unmatched bases: 8. CDR3 sequence reads: CASSPTGRRTGELFF. The CDR3 region has the DNA TGTGCCAGCAGCCCGACAGGGAGAAGGACCGGGGAGCTGTTTTTT.

The J gene is TRBJ2-7, the V gene TRBV7-8; D is possibly TRBD2 (5 bases). CDR1 is SGHVS, CDR2 FQNEAQ, per germline. CDR3 size: 16 residues. Trimming took 5 bases from V and 5 from J, leaving 22 bases between them. CDR3 loop: CASSPGVRVVTDEQYF. In nucleotides, the CDR3 is TGTGCCAGCAGCCCCGGGGTGAGGGTGGTTACGGACGAGCAGTACTTC.

The chain recombines TRBV18 with TRBJ1-1; TRBD1 might be the D (5 bases). V dropped 1 base and J dropped 1 base, with 10 bases sitting between them. CDR3 length: 15 amino acids. CDR1 is KGHSH and CDR2 is LQKENI in the germline V gene. The CDR3: CASSPLAQGNTEAFF. DNA for the CDR3: TGTGCCAGCTCACCACTAGCTCAGGGGAACACTGAAGCTTTCTTT.

This chain joins TRBV29-1 and TRBJ1-2, with D perhaps TRBD1 (6 bases). The germline V gene encodes CDR1 SQVTM and CDR2 ANQGSEA. This CDR3 comprises 13 residues. Trimming pared 0 bases from V and 8 bases from J, leaving 13 bases between. The chain's CDR3 is CSVEEFSRGGYTF. CDR3 DNA: TGCAGCGTTGAAGAATTCTCCAGGGGAGGCTACACCTTC.

The genes are TRBV27 and TRBJ2-1, with TRBD2 matching 8 bases. Germline V gives CDR1 MNHEY, CDR2 SMNVEV (reference sequence). V lost 5 bases, J lost 0 bases, and 18 bases stayed unmatched. CDR3 size: 20 residues. The CDR3 coding sequence is TGTGCCAGCAGTCCCCCCGTCGGAGCGGGGGTGACAAGCTCCTACAATGAGCAGTTCTTC. Translation: CASSPPVGAGVTSSYNEQFF.

V and J are TRBV19 and TRBJ1-1; D not resolved. CDR1 LNHDA and CDR2 SQIVND come from the germline V gene (reference sequence). V was clipped by 7 bases and J by 1 base, with 7 bases between them. The CDR3 runs 12 residues. CDR3 DNA: TGTGCCAGTAATGGCGGGAACACTGAAGCTTTCTTT. Its translation: CASNGGNTEAFF.

In its sample, this clone was seen once. This sequence joins TRBV7-2 and TRBJ1-5, with a possible D match to TRBD1 (6 bases). The ends were cut back, 4 bases at V and 2 bases at J, with 18 bases in the middle. This CDR3 has 17 residues. The V gene's germline CDR1 is SGHTA and CDR2 FQGNSA. The CDR3 DNA sequence: TGTGCCAGCAGCTCTTACAGGGTTCAACCCGGCAATCAGCCCCAGCATTTT. Residues: CASSSYRVQPGNQPQHF.

This chain links TRBV7-9 with TRBJ2-7, with D possibly being TRBD1 (6 bases). CDR1 and CDR2 (germline): SEHNR, FQNEAQ (reference sequence). The V end was cut by 1 base, the J end by 0 bases, with 13 bases between. The CDR3 length is 16 residues. CDR3: CASSLVTGWSSYEQYV. The DNA of the CDR3 is TGTGCCAGCAGCTTAGTCACAGGGTGGAGCTCCTACGAGCAGTACGTC.

The V gene is TRBV7-2, the J gene TRBJ2-7; 8 positions match TRBD2. Germline CDR1 SGHTA, CDR2 FQGNSA. The CDR3 runs 16 residues. The V and J ends lost 1 base and 4 bases, in that order; junction bases with no gene match: 9. The CDR3 DNA follows: TGTGCCAGCAGCTTAGGTGGTCGGGGGGGCCCGTACGAGCAGTACTTC. Translated: CASSLGGRGGPYEQYF. The full variable domain, in which reference TRBV7-2 and TRBJ2-7 provide the parts outside the CDR3, is GAGVSQSPSNKVTEKGKDVELRCDPISGHTALYWYRQSLGQGLEFLIYFQGNSAPDKSGLPSDRFSAERTGGSVSTLTIQRTQQEDSAVYLCASSLGGRGGPYEQYFGPGTRLTVT.

In this sample, this clone turned up once. The chain couples TRBV18 to TRBJ2-1; 7 nucleotides align to TRBD2. V shed 6 bases and J 5 bases; nucleotides not matched to a gene: 13. Germline V gives CDR1 KGHSH, CDR2 LQKENI. The CDR3 totals 16 residues. CDR3 in amino acids: CASSKEGRAYNNEQFF. The CDR3 DNA is TGTGCCAGCTCCAAGGAGGGGAGGGCGTACAACAATGAGCAGTTCTTC.

This clone was seen only a few times. The CDR3 reads CASSLGVAGRTDTQYF. For the CDR3, the DNA is TGCGCCAGCAGCTTGGGAGTGGCAGGGCGCACAGATACGCAGTATTTT. The chain recombines TRBV5-1 with TRBJ2-3; D is possibly TRBD1 (5 bases). Between the trimmed V and J ends, which lost 0 bases and 1 base, there was a span of 12 bases. The CDR3 sequence is 16 residues long. CDR1 is SGHRS, CDR2 YFSETQ, per germline.

This sequence joins TRBV14 and TRBJ1-1; D unresolved. Germline lookup yields CDR1 SGHDN and CDR2 FVKESK. The ends were cut back, 3 bases at V and 3 bases at J, with 11 bases in the middle. There are 14 residues in the CDR3. Here the CDR3 DNA reads TGTGCCAGCAGCCACCCCGGGATCTACACTGAAGCTTTCTTT. Translating gives CASSHPGIYTEAFF.

J is TRBJ2-2 and V is TRBV29-1; TRBD2 aligns across 9 bases. The CDR3 has 14 amino acids. CDR1 and CDR2 (germline): SQVTM, ANQGSEA. Trimming took 6 bases from V and 7 from J; bases not matched to a gene: 9. CDR3 protein: CSVHAGGRGGELFF. DNA for the CDR3: TGCAGCGTCCACGCCGGCGGGAGGGGCGGGGAGCTGTTTTTT.